These 2 T cell receptor beta chains originate from one sample sequenced in a study of T cell responses to AZD1222 COVID-19 vaccine. Clones were sequenced by immunoSEQ multiplex PCR, and TCRdb holds only the in-frame ones, with some missing. This table holds 150,000 to 170,000 clones, 88% found once. The material sequenced was peripheral blood, taken on day 0 of AZD1222 vaccination. The receptors were sampled from an adult in good health.

This clone has only one observation. This chain links TRBV4-1 with TRBJ2-7; 12 bases are a match to TRBD2. The trim removed 0 bases at V and 5 bases at J, leaving 11 bases unmatched. The CDR3 extends over 18 amino acids. The V gene's germline CDR1 is MGHRA and CDR2 YSYEKL. CDR3 DNA sequence: TGCGCCAGCAGCCAAGATGCTAGCGGGGGGGTATACACACACGAGCAGTACTTC. As protein: CASSQDASGGVYTHEQYF.

The chain carries TRBV9 and TRBJ1-1; 7 nucleotides line up with TRBD1. With V trimmed by 2 bases and J by 1 base, 2 bases remained unmatched. The CDR3 has 14 amino acids. Per germline, CDR1 SGDLS and CDR2 YYNGEE. The CDR3 nucleotides are TGTGCCAGCAGCGTCGAGGGGGCGAACACTGAAGCTTTCTTT. It translates to CASSVEGANTEAFF.